This T cell receptor beta chain was observed in a study of control samples from healthy donors and cancer patients. V gave up 5 bases and J gave up 7 bases; unmatched junction bases: 8. In germline, CDR1 is MNHEY, CDR2 SVGAGI. The CDR3 runs to 14 residues. Clones were sequenced by immunoSEQ multiplex PCR, and TCRdb holds only the in-frame ones, with some missing. The sample lists more than 20,000 clones; just over 90% were seen once. V usage is TRBV6-5 and J usage is TRBJ1-1; 9 bases are shared with TRBD1. Material for sequencing was PBMCs. The sequence derives from a man between 45 and 60 years old with lung cancer. CDR3: CASSRDRDVDEAFF. In DNA, the CDR3 is TGTGCCAGCAGTCGGGACAGGGATGTGGATGAAGCTTTCTTT.